This TCR beta chain was captured by sequencing in a study of T cells expressing NK-cell markers. Across the study: Investigators obtained TCR beta repertoires from sorted CD3+CD56+NKG2C+, CD3+CD56+NKG2C- and CD3+CD56-NKG2C+ T cells.

The CDR3 has 14 residues. Germline V gene sequence: CDR1 MNHEY, CDR2 SVGAGI. Using the 5' RACE reads, TCRdb records one entry per CDR3 protein without DNA. The sample has about 180,000 distinct CDR3 sequences. The V and J genes are TRBV6-5 and TRBJ2-7; TCRdb proposes TRBD2, but this gene call is untestable without DNA. The material sequenced was blood T cells: a sorted CD56 or NKG2C T cell subset, CD4+ or CD8+ T cells, or bulk PBMC T cells (not recorded which). This clonotype was sampled from a man aged 18 to 69 in good health. CDR3 loop: CASSYDSSGDEQYF.